The source of this T cell receptor (beta chain) is a study of CD8 T cells in ankylosing spondylitis. The V end was cut by 7 bases, the J end by 8 bases, with 20 bases between. CDR1 and CDR2 from the germline V gene are LNHDA and SQIVND (reference sequence). CDR3 length equals 14 residues. It was by quantitative 5'-RACE with molecular barcodes that TCR beta libraries were made. Using its own MiXCR run on the 5' RACE reads, TCRdb lists one record per CDR3 protein. Altogether a few hundred thousand distinct CDR3 sequences are present, about 9.9% being singletons, with the ten largest covering roughly 9%.

Sequencing was done on a sample of blood, either unsorted or a sorted T cell fraction (not recorded which). The chain is built from TRBV19 and TRBJ1-2; no clear D. The receptor was isolated from a female donor with ankylosing spondylitis or in good health (not recorded which). CDR3 bases: TGTGCCAGTAAAATTGCCTCGGCGCCGCGCGGCTACACCTTC. It is translated as CASKIASAPRGYTF.